The 16 T cell receptor beta chains below were found in one sample sequenced in a study of cytomegalovirus exposure and HLA in healthy donors. A multiplex PCR was run with 60 Vbeta primers and 13 Jbeta primers. The method was immunoSEQ multiplex PCR; TCRdb's version includes in-frame clones alone and lacks a portion of them. The sample has more than 90,000 clones, approximately 80% seen once; the top ten hold 0.87%. Material: PBMCs. All receptors derive from a woman in her thirties in good health and CMV-seronegative.

The rearrangement links TRBV6-5 to TRBJ2-7; 10 bases fit TRBD1. With V trimmed by 6 bases and J by 1 base, 3 bases remained unmatched. This CDR3 is built from 14 residues. Germline lookup yields CDR1 MNHEY and CDR2 SVGAGI. The CDR3 DNA reads as TGTGCCAGCAGAAGACAGGGGGCATCCTACGAGCAGTACTTC. It specifies CASRRQGASYEQYF.

The CDR3 region is CAWSRGGLGYTF. The DNA for the CDR3 is TGTGCCTGGAGTAGAGGGGGCTTGGGCTACACCTTC. The genes are TRBV30 and TRBJ1-2, with 7 bases matching TRBD1. Germline V lookup: CDR1 GTSNPN, CDR2 SVGIG (reference sequence). This CDR3 has 12 amino acids. The trim removed 2 bases at V and 8 bases at J, leaving 5 bases unmatched.

In its sample, this clone was seen once. CDR3 sequence reads: CAIGESGNTIYF. The CDR3 coding sequence is TGTGCCATTGGGGAGTCAGGAAACACCATATATTTT. V usage is TRBV10-3 and J usage is TRBJ1-3; D unresolved. CDR3 length: 12 amino acids. The V end lost 9 bases, the J end lost 4 bases, and 10 bases lay between the germline ends. Germline CDR1 reads ENHRY; CDR2 reads SYGVKD.

The V gene is TRBV7-9, the J gene TRBJ1-2; D is possibly TRBD1 (5 bases). Germline CDR1 and CDR2: SEHNR and FQNEAQ (reference sequence). V was shortened by 4 bases and J by 2 bases, with 20 bases between the two germline ends. The CDR3 consists of 17 residues. The CDR3 DNA reads TGTGCCAGCAGCTCCCTGATAACAACGGACACCAACTATGGCTACACCTTC. Residues: CASSSLITTDTNYGYTF.

This clone was recorded once. The chain couples TRBV5-4 to TRBJ2-5, with TRBD2 as a possible D gene (7 bases). V gave up 2 bases and J gave up 5 bases, with 19 bases separating them. The CDR3 has 16 residues. Per the germline V gene, CDR1 is SGHNT and CDR2 is YYREEE (reference sequence). This CDR3 reads CASSLGTGGRRETQYF. As DNA, the CDR3 is TGTGCCAGCAGCTTAGGAACGGGGGGCAGGAGGGAGACCCAGTACTTC. The full variable domain, completed using reference TRBV5-4 and TRBJ2-5, is ETGVTQSPTHLIKTRGQQVTLRCSSQSGHNTVSWYQQALGQGPQFIFQYYREEENGRGNFPPRFSGLQFPNYSSELNVNALELDDSALYLCASSLGTGGRRETQYFGPGTRLLVL.

The chain is built from TRBV9 and TRBJ2-1, with TRBD2 matching 16 bases. With 3 bases clipped from V and 7 bases from J, the junction kept 4 bases outside the gene matches. Per germline, CDR1 SGDLS and CDR2 YYNGEE. The length of the CDR3 is 16 residues. The CDR3 spells CASSEGTSGRENEQFF. The CDR3 nucleotides read TGTGCCAGCAGCGAGGGGACTAGCGGGAGGGAAAATGAGCAGTTCTTC.

This clone has a single count. The chain joins TRBV30 to TRBJ2-1; weak D call: TRBD1 (6 bases). V was cut by 0 bases and J by 4 bases, with 19 bases left in between. The germline V gene has CDR1 GTSNPN and CDR2 SVGIG (reference sequence). This CDR3 contains 17 residues. CDR3 nucleotides: TGTGCCTGGAGTGTTTTTCTCGTCGGACAGAAATACAATGAGCAGTTCTTC. The encoded protein is CAWSVFLVGQKYNEQFF. The complete variable domain, with remaining parts taken from reference TRBV30 and TRBJ2-1, reads SQTIHQWPATLVQPVGSPLSLECTVEGTSNPNLYWYRQAAGRGLQLLFYSVGIGQISSEVPQNLSASRPQDRQFILSSKKLLLSDSGFYLCAWSVFLVGQKYNEQFFGPGTRLTVL.

The genes are TRBV4-3 and TRBJ1-1; D possibly corresponds to TRBD1 (5 bases). This CDR3 is built from 16 residues. V was pared by 0 bases and J by 1 base, with 12 bases between. Germline V gene lookup returns CDR1 LGHNA and CDR2 YSLEER. CDR3 in amino acids: CASSQDRGGGNTEAFF. CDR3 nucleotide sequence: TGCGCCAGCAGCCAAGATCGGGGGGGAGGGAACACTGAAGCTTTCTTT.

This chain uses TRBV7-2 with TRBJ2-7; D is possibly TRBD1 (5 bases). The CDR3 is 14 amino acids. The V and J ends lost 5 bases and 5 bases respectively, with 16 bases between them. Germline V gene data show CDR1 as SGHTA and CDR2 as FQGNSA. This CDR3 reads CASSKGQGINEQYF. The DNA for the CDR3 is TGTGCCAGCAGCAAGGGGCAGGGCATCAACGAGCAGTACTTC. Supplemented by reference TRBV7-2 and TRBJ2-7, the full variable domain reads GAGVSQSPSNKVTEKGKDVELRCDPISGHTALYWYRQSLGQGLEFLIYFQGNSAPDKSGLPSDRFSAERTGGSVSTLTIQRTQQEDSAVYLCASSKGQGINEQYFGPGTRLTVT.

Here the CDR3 reads CASSPGGTGGYEQYF. The CDR3 nucleotides are TGTGCCAGCAGCCCAGGGGGGACAGGAGGCTACGAGCAGTACTTC. The gene calls are TRBV7-3 and TRBJ2-7, with 8 bases lining up with TRBD1. The CDR3 loop spans 15 amino acids. V trimming: 5 bases; J trimming: 3 bases; junction bases outside the gene matches: 9. The germline CDR1 and CDR2 sequences are SGHTA and FQGTGA.

The rearrangement links TRBV27 to TRBJ1-1; 9 bases fit TRBD1. The germline V gene encodes CDR1 MNHEY and CDR2 SMNVEV (reference sequence). This CDR3 comprises 15 residues. After removal of 4 bases from V and 3 bases from J, the junction contained 6 bases not matched to a gene. The CDR3 sequence is CASSSGTGQYTEAFF. CDR3 DNA: TGTGCCAGCAGTTCAGGGACAGGGCAATACACTGAAGCTTTCTTT.

V usage is TRBV30 and J usage is TRBJ2-1, with TRBD2 as a possible D gene (5 bases). Germline V CDR1 and CDR2: GTSNPN, SVGIG (reference sequence). The CDR3 loop spans 15 amino acids. The germline V and J ends were trimmed by 7 bases and 2 bases, with 18 bases remaining between them. CDR3 amino acids: CASLISADPYNEQFF. The CDR3 DNA sequence: TGTGCCTCACTCATTAGCGCTGACCCCTACAATGAGCAGTTCTTC.

This chain connects TRBV29-1 to TRBJ1-1, with TRBD1 as a possible D gene (5 bases). CDR3 length: 11 residues. Germline values: CDR1 SQVTM, CDR2 ANQGSEA. The V end lost 3 bases, the J end lost 11 bases, and 13 bases lay between the germline ends. CDR3 nucleotides: TGCAGCGTTGACGGGGGAATGGGTGCTTTCTTT. The encoded protein is CSVDGGMGAFF.

The chain uses TRBV27 and TRBJ1-6, with unresolved D. Deletions cut 0 bases from V and 3 bases from J, with 6 bases between. Germline V gene lookup returns CDR1 MNHEY and CDR2 SMNVEV (reference sequence). The CDR3 sequence is 15 residues long. For the CDR3, the DNA is TGTGCCAGCAGTTTATCGGCAGTCTATAATTCACCCCTCCACTTT. Translation: CASSLSAVYNSPLHF.

The V call is TRBV27, the J call TRBJ2-7, with D tentatively TRBD1 (5 bases). CDR3 length: 14 amino acids. Germline CDR1 and CDR2: MNHEY and SMNVEV (reference sequence). V dropped 4 bases and J dropped 2 bases, with 12 bases sitting between them. For the CDR3, the DNA is TGTGCCAGCAGTTCGACCGACAGCGCCTACGAGCAGTACTTC. Translation: CASSSTDSAYEQYF.

This chain joins TRBV6-1 and TRBJ2-7; 9 positions agree with TRBD1. Germline V gene data show CDR1 as MNHNS and CDR2 as SASEGT. This CDR3 is built from 15 residues. The J segment lost 8 bases and the V segment lost 0 bases, leaving 8 bases of the junction unmatched. CDR3 in amino acids: CASSEAGTGRNQQYF. The CDR3 nucleotides read TGTGCCAGCAGTGAAGCGGGGACAGGGCGTAACCAGCAGTACTTC.